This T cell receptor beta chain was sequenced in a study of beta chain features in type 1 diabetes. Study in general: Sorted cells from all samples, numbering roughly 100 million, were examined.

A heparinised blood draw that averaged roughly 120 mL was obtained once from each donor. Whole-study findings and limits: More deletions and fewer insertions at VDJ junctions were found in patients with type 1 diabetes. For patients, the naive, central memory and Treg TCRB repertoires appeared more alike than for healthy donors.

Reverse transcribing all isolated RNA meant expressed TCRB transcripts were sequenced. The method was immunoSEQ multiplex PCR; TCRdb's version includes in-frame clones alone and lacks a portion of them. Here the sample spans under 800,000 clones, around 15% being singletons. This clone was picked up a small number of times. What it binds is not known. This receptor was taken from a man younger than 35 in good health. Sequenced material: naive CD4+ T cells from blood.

The DNA of the CDR3 is TGTGCCAGCAGCTCCGTTGGGGGGACCTACGAGCAGTACTTC. It encodes CASSSVGGTYEQYF. V usage is TRBV9 and J usage is TRBJ2-7, with D possibly TRBD2 on 6 matching bases. The germline gives CDR1 SGDLS, CDR2 YYNGEE. The V and J ends lost 4 bases and 2 bases respectively, with 13 bases between them. This CDR3 region has 14 residues.